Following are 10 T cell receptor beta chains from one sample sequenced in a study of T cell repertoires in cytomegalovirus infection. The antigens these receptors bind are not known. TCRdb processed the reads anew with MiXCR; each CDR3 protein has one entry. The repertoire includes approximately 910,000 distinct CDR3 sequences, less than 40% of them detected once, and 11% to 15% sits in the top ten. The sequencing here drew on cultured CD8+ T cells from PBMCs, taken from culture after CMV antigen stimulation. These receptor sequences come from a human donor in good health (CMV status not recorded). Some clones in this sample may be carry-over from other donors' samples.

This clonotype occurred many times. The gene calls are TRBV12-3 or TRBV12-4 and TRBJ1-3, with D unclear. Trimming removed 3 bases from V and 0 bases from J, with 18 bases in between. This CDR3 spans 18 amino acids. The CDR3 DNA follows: TGTGCCAGCAGTTTTGAGTCCGGCACCTCGAGCTCTGGAAACACCATATATTTT. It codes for CASSFESGTSSSGNTIYF.

The CDR3 bases are TGTGCCAGCAGTTTAGCCCCAGGGTCGCCCCAAGAGACCCAGTACTTC. It encodes CASSLAPGSPQETQYF. The chain carries TRBV12-3 or TRBV12-4 and TRBJ2-5, with D perhaps TRBD1 (5 bases). The V and J ends lost 0 bases and 1 base respectively, with 12 bases between them. This CDR3 region has 16 residues.

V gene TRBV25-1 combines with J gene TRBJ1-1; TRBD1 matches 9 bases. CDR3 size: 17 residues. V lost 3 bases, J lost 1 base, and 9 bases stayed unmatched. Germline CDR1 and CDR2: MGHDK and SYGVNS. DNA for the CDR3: TGTGCCAGCAGTGACCCGGGGACAGGGTATACGAACACTGAAGCTTTCTTT. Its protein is CASSDPGTGYTNTEAFF. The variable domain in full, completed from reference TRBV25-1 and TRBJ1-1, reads EADIYQTPRYLVIGTGKKITLECSQTMGHDKMYWYQQDPGMELHLIHYSYGVNSTEKGDLSSESTVSRIRTEHFPLTLESARPSHTSQYLCASSDPGTGYTNTEAFFGQGTRLTVV.

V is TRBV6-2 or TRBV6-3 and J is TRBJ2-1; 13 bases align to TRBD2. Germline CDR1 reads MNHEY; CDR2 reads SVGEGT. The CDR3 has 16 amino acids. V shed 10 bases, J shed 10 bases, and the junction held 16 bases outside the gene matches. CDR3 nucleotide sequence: TGTGCCACACGAAACGGACTAGCGGGGGCCGGGGCGGAGCAGTTCTTC. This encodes CATRNGLAGAGAEQFF.

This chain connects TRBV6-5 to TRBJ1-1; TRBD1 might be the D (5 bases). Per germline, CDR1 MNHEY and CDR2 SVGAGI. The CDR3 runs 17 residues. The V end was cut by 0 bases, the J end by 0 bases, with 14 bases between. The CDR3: CASSYSQPTVVNTEAFF. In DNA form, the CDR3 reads TGTGCCAGCAGTTACTCACAGCCGACAGTAGTGAACACTGAAGCTTTCTTT.

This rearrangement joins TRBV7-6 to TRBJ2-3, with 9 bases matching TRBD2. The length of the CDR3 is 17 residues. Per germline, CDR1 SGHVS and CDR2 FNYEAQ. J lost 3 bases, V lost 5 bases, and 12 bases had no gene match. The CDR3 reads CASSPQTSGPYTDTQYF. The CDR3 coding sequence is TGTGCCAGCAGCCCCCAGACTAGCGGACCTTATACAGATACGCAGTATTTT.

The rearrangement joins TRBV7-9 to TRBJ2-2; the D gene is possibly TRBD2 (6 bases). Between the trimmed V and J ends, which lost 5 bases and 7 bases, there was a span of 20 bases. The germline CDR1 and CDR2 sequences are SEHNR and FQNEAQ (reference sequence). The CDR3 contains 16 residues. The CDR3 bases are TGTGCCAGCAGCATCCTCTGGACGGACTACGACGGGGAGCTGTTTTTT. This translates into CASSILWTDYDGELFF.

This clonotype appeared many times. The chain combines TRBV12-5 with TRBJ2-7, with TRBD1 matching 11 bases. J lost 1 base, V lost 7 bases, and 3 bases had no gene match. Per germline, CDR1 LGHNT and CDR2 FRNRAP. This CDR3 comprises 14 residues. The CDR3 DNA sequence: TGTGCTAGTGCCGGACAGGGGGCGTCCTACGAGCAGTACGTC. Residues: CASAGQGASYEQYV.

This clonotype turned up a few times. The CDR3 DNA reads as TGTGCCAGCAGTCGGCGGGACAGGAACACAGATACGCAGTATTTT. Translating gives CASSRRDRNTDTQYF. The chain combines TRBV7-2 with TRBJ2-3; TRBD1 aligns across 8 bases. The CDR3 loop spans 15 amino acids. Trimming at V came to 6 bases and at J to 2 bases, leaving 7 bases not matched to a gene. Germline-derived CDR1 and CDR2 are SGHTA and FQGNSA.

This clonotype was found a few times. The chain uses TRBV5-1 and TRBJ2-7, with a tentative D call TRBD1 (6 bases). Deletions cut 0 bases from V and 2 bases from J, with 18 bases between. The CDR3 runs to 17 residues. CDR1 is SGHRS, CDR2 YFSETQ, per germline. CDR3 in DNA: TGCGCCAGCAGCTTGGGTTCCTTGTTGGACAGTACCTACGAGCAGTACTTC. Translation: CASSLGSLLDSTYEQYF.